These 26 T cell receptor beta chains were all obtained from the same sample, sequenced in a study of a mutant IDH1 vaccine in newly diagnosed glioma. These receptors have no known antigen. Measured with immunoSEQ multiplex PCR; TCRdb has only the in-frame clones, and not every one. The sample lists about 52,000 clones; over 75% were seen once. Specified time point: week 47, end of study. Each vaccine dose was 300 ug of mutant IDH1 20-mer peptide, with topical imiquimod. Sequencing used PBMCs, obtained from a glioma patient whose treatment included an IDH1 peptide vaccine. Receptors were obtained from a woman in her 40s with glioma. Some clones in this sample may be carry-over from other donors' samples.

This chain uses TRBV6-6 with TRBJ2-7; D is perhaps TRBD1 (6 bases). This CDR3 is built from 14 residues. Trimming removed 7 bases at V and 1 base at J, with 14 bases between. Looked up from germline, CDR1 is MNHNY and CDR2 is SVGAGI (reference sequence). CDR3 DNA: TGTGCCAGCAAAACCACAGGGACATCCTACGAGCAGTACTTC. This codes for CASKTTGTSYEQYF.

This clone showed up just a few times. CDR3 loop: CASSQDVLGRYQPQHF. The CDR3 DNA is TGCGCCAGCAGCCAAGATGTTCTGGGTAGGTATCAGCCCCAGCATTTT. The chain links TRBV4-1 to TRBJ1-5; unclear D gene. V lost 0 bases and J 5 bases, leaving 14 bases between the germline ends. Germline CDR1 is MGHRA and CDR2 is YSYEKL. This CDR3 has 16 amino acids.

This rearrangement joins TRBV30 to TRBJ2-2; 7 bases align to TRBD2. This CDR3 contains 15 residues. Per the germline V gene, CDR1 is GTSNPN and CDR2 is SVGIG (reference sequence). V shed 0 bases and J 5 bases; nucleotides not matched to a gene: 6. In nucleotides, the CDR3 is TGTGCCTGGAGTGTACTGGGGGGAGGGACCGGGGAGCTGTTTTTT. As protein: CAWSVLGGGTGELFF.

The chain combines TRBV5-5 with TRBJ1-2; D gene ambiguous. Per germline, CDR1 SGHKS and CDR2 YYEKEE (reference sequence). V was clipped by 4 bases and J by 5 bases, with 9 bases between them. The CDR3 consists of 12 residues. In DNA, the CDR3 is TGTGCCAGCAGCGGCGGGCCTTATGGCTACACCTTC. Amino acid sequence: CASSGGPYGYTF.

The rearrangement joins TRBV19 to TRBJ2-2, with D possibly matching TRBD2 (5 bases). The CDR3 loop spans 12 amino acids. V was pared by 5 bases and J by 15 bases, with 16 bases between. CDR1 LNHDA and CDR2 SQIVND come from the germline V gene (reference sequence). In nucleotides, the CDR3 is TGTGCCAGTAGTGTATACTCAGGAGGATTGTTTTTT. Amino acids: CASSVYSGGLFF.

The chain employs TRBV10-3 and TRBJ2-2, with 13 bases aligning to TRBD2. The CDR3 covers 17 residues. Germline assignment: CDR1 ENHRY and CDR2 SYGVKD. J lost 7 bases, V lost 6 bases, and 11 bases had no gene match. The CDR3 DNA follows: TGTGCCATCAGCGGGACTAGCGGGACCCGGGGGGGCGGGGAGCTGTTTTTT. It encodes CAISGTSGTRGGGELFF.

The chain couples TRBV4-3 to TRBJ2-5, with TRBD1 matching over 8 bases. Losses at the gene ends were 1 base for V and 4 bases for J; bases not matched to a gene: 5. This CDR3 spans 15 amino acids. Germline values: CDR1 LGHNA, CDR2 YSLEER. Here the CDR3 DNA reads TGCGCCAGCAGCCAAGGCACAGGGGGAATAGAGACCCAGTACTTC. Its protein is CASSQGTGGIETQYF.

The gene calls are TRBV30 and TRBJ1-3, with unresolved D. Germline V gene data show CDR1 as GTSNPN and CDR2 as SVGIG (reference sequence). V lost 0 bases to trimming and J lost 4 bases, with 22 bases between them. The CDR3 consists of 18 residues. The CDR3 protein is CAWSVLVDVPARGNTIYF. The CDR3 bases are TGTGCCTGGAGTGTACTGGTAGACGTACCCGCGAGAGGAAACACCATATATTTT.

The CDR3 loop reads CASSSGGLLKDTQYF. The CDR3 DNA reads as TGTGCCAGCAGTTCCGGGGGGCTCCTAAAGGATACGCAGTATTTT. The chain links TRBV7-2 to TRBJ2-3, with D perhaps TRBD2 (7 bases). Germline CDR1 and CDR2: SGHTA and FQGNSA. This CDR3 has 15 residues. Trimming shortened V by 6 bases and J by 6 bases, and 19 bases separated the two germline ends.

This sequence joins TRBV5-6 and TRBJ2-2; 10 positions agree with TRBD1. This CDR3 is 14 amino acids long. The V gene end was trimmed by 5 bases and the J gene end by 6 bases; junction bases not matched to a gene: 4. The V gene's germline CDR1 is SGHDT and CDR2 YYEEEE. CDR3 sequence: CASRDRGFPGELFF. The CDR3 nucleotides read TGTGCCAGCAGGGACAGGGGGTTCCCCGGGGAGCTGTTTTTT.

This clone appeared a single time. The chain joins TRBV27 to TRBJ1-2; D perhaps matches TRBD1 (6 bases). The germline V gene has CDR1 MNHEY and CDR2 SMNVEV (reference sequence). Trimming pared 4 bases from V and 4 bases from J, leaving 10 bases between. The CDR3 contains 13 residues. The CDR3 coding sequence is TGTGCCAGCAGTTCGACAGGTTCCTATGGCTACACCTTC. It translates to CASSSTGSYGYTF.

This chain links TRBV15 with TRBJ2-3; a weak D match, TRBD2 (6 bases). The germline CDR1 and CDR2 sequences are LNHNV and YYDKDF (reference sequence). V lost 2 bases, J lost 2 bases, and 8 bases lay in between. There are 14 residues in the CDR3. The DNA for the CDR3 is TGTGCCACCAGCAGACGGGACTTCACAGATACGCAGTATTTT. Protein sequence: CATSRRDFTDTQYF.

This chain uses TRBV30 with TRBJ1-6; no definite D call. The V end was cut by 0 bases, the J end by 7 bases, with 7 bases between. The CDR3 loop spans 13 amino acids. The V gene's germline CDR1 is GTSNPN and CDR2 SVGIG (reference sequence). The CDR3 nucleotides read TGTGCCTGGAGTGTATCAAGGAATTCACCCCTCCACTTT. The encoded protein is CAWSVSRNSPLHF.

Details on this clone: Mismatch with germline at one junction end may stem from a read error. The chain is built from TRBV7-7 and TRBJ2-1, with D possibly matching TRBD2 (6 bases). This CDR3 has 16 residues. The germline V gene encodes CDR1 SSHAT and CDR2 FNYEAQ (reference sequence). CDR3 residues: CASSPSRAGAYNEQFF. CDR3 nucleotides: TGTGCTAGCAGCCCTTCTAGAGCGGGTGCCTACAATGAGCAGTTCTTC.

CDR3 in DNA: TGTGCCAGCAGCGTAATAGGGATAAACACCGGGGAGCTGTTTTTT. As protein: CASSVIGINTGELFF. This rearrangement joins TRBV9 to TRBJ2-2; D is ambiguous. Germline V gene sequence: CDR1 SGDLS, CDR2 YYNGEE. The V end lost 1 base, the J end lost 2 bases, and 9 bases lay between the germline ends. CDR3 length equals 15 residues.

This clone has just a few counts. The gene calls are TRBV4-3 and TRBJ1-3; D gene ambiguous. Trimming shortened V by 1 base and J by 0 bases, and 4 bases separated the two germline ends. Per germline, CDR1 LGHNA and CDR2 YSLEER. The CDR3 loop spans 14 amino acids. In DNA, the CDR3 is TGCGCCAGCAGCCAAGGCCACTCTGGAAACACCATATATTTT. Translating it yields CASSQGHSGNTIYF.

As DNA, the CDR3 is TGTGCCAGCAGCCAAGGGGCTAGCGGAACCTACCAAGAGACCCAGTACTTC. It is translated as CASSQGASGTYQETQYF. The gene calls are TRBV4-2 and TRBJ2-5, with 7 bases identical to TRBD2. The length of the CDR3 is 17 residues. Germline values: CDR1 LGHNA, CDR2 YNFKEQ. Losses at the gene ends were 1 base for V and 0 bases for J; bases not matched to a gene: 8.

The V call is TRBV6-5, the J call TRBJ2-1; 9 nucleotides agree with TRBD2. In germline, CDR1 is MNHEY, CDR2 SVGAGI. This CDR3 has 15 residues. V was pared by 6 bases and J by 7 bases, with 10 bases of the junction left unmatched. The CDR3 loop is CASSNSARGGNEQFF. The CDR3 nucleotides are TGTGCCAGCAGCAACTCGGCGCGGGGGGGGAATGAGCAGTTCTTC.

This rearrangement joins TRBV18 to TRBJ2-1, with 7 bases that match TRBD2. The CDR3 spans 15 residues. After removal of 8 bases from V and 2 bases from J, the junction contained 9 bases not matched to a gene. CDR1 and CDR2 (germline): KGHSH, LQKENI. DNA of the CDR3: TGTGCCAGCCGATCCCCGGGACTAACCTACAATGAGCAGTTCTTC. It yields the protein CASRSPGLTYNEQFF.

This clone was counted a few times. The V gene is TRBV19, the J gene TRBJ1-1; no definite D call. This CDR3 contains 13 residues. Trimming pared 4 bases from V and 3 bases from J, leaving 9 bases between. Per germline, CDR1 LNHDA and CDR2 SQIVND (reference sequence). CDR3 amino acids: CASSSGPYTEAFF. CDR3 nucleotide sequence: TGTGCCAGTAGTAGTGGGCCCTACACTGAAGCTTTCTTT. Looking up the rest from reference TRBV19 and TRBJ1-1 gives the full variable domain: DGGITQSPKYLFRKEGQNVTLSCEQNLNHDAMYWYRQDPGQGLRLIYYSQIVNDFQKGDIAEGYSVSREKKESFPLTVTSAQKNPTAFYLCASSSGPYTEAFFGQGTRLTVV.

The chain couples TRBV2 to TRBJ2-3, with D uncertain. V lost 6 bases, J lost 8 bases, and 21 bases lay in between. This CDR3 is 15 amino acids long. Per germline, CDR1 SNHLY and CDR2 FYNNEI. The CDR3 DNA follows: TGTGCCAGCAGGGCCTATGGGGTGGTGTCAGGTACGCAGTATTTT. Protein sequence: CASRAYGVVSGTQYF.

V gene TRBV5-1 combines with J gene TRBJ2-2; D not certain. V shed 4 bases and J shed 2 bases, with 9 bases lying between them. The germline CDR1 and CDR2 sequences are SGHRS and YFSETQ. This CDR3 is built from 14 residues. The CDR3 is CASSLGRNTGELFF. The DNA for the CDR3 is TGCGCCAGCAGCCTGGGAAGAAACACCGGGGAGCTGTTTTTT.

This chain links TRBV5-6 with TRBJ1-2, with D unclear. The CDR3 totals 13 residues. The V end lost 0 bases, the J end lost 2 bases, and 5 bases lay between the germline ends. Germline CDR1 is SGHDT and CDR2 is YYEEEE. The CDR3 spells CASSLGLNYGYTF. The CDR3, as DNA: TGTGCCAGCAGCTTGGGGCTGAACTATGGCTACACCTTC.

The chain combines TRBV7-9 with TRBJ2-2, with D perhaps matching TRBD1 (5 bases). Trimming removed 1 base at V and 2 bases at J, with 8 bases between. Germline CDR1 reads SEHNR; CDR2 reads FQNEAQ (reference sequence). The CDR3 loop spans 15 amino acids. The CDR3 loop is CASSLGDSNTGELFF. CDR3 bases: TGTGCCAGCAGCTTAGGAGACAGTAACACCGGGGAGCTGTTTTTT.

The chain employs TRBV27 and TRBJ2-2, with 7 bases aligning to TRBD1. The CDR3 runs 16 residues. The V gene's germline CDR1 is MNHEY and CDR2 SMNVEV (reference sequence). Germline trimming cut 3 bases from V and 1 base from J; bases unmatched to any gene: 5. CDR3 nucleotides: TGTGCCAGCAGTTTCCGCGGACAGGTGAACACCGGGGAGCTGTTTTTT. It codes for CASSFRGQVNTGELFF.

This chain links TRBV14 with TRBJ2-3; 15 nucleotides align to TRBD2. The CDR3 totals 18 residues. CDR1 is SGHDN and CDR2 is FVKESK in the germline V gene. The junction had 8 bases not matched to a gene; V was cut back by 7 bases and J by 0 bases. The CDR3 DNA follows: TGTGCCAGCAAAGGGACTAGCGGGGGGCCAGAAAGCACAGATACGCAGTATTTT. Encoded protein: CASKGTSGGPESTDTQYF.